These 2 T cell receptor beta chains share one sample of origin, sequenced in a study of cytomegalovirus exposure and HLA in healthy donors. PCR used 60 Vbeta primers and 13 Jbeta primers. The method was immunoSEQ multiplex PCR; TCRdb's version includes in-frame clones alone and lacks a portion of them. This sample has 80,000 to 100,000 clones; approximately 78% occur once, and the top ten carry approximately 1.4%. The sequencing sample was made of PBMCs. The receptor set was obtained from a man in his forties in good health and CMV-seronegative.

The chain recombines TRBV7-9 with TRBJ1-6; D gene unclear. The CDR3 runs to 12 residues. The germline CDR1 and CDR2 sequences are SEHNR and FQNEAQ (reference sequence). V was trimmed by 5 bases and J by 8 bases, leaving 7 bases between them. The CDR3 spells CASSKPHSPLHF. For the CDR3, the DNA is TGTGCCAGCAGCAAGCCCCATTCACCCCTCCACTTT.

This sequence joins TRBV5-1 and TRBJ1-6; D ambiguous. This CDR3 spans 16 amino acids. Trimming shortened V by 4 bases and J by 0 bases, and 11 bases separated the two germline ends. Germline values: CDR1 SGHRS, CDR2 YFSETQ. For the CDR3, the DNA is TGCGCCAGCAGCCGGACTTCGAGCTCCTATAATTCACCCCTCCACTTT. This codes for CASSRTSSSYNSPLHF. The full variable domain, its missing parts supplied by reference TRBV5-1 and TRBJ1-6, is KAGVTQTPRYLIKTRGQQVTLSCSPISGHRSVSWYQQTPGQGLQFLFEYFSETQRNKGNFPGRFSGRQFSNSRSEMNVSTLELGDSALYLCASSRTSSSYNSPLHFGNGTRLTVT.